This record covers a single TCR beta chain. The junction had 8 bases not matched to a gene; V was cut back by 6 bases and J by 3 bases. CDR3 length: 16 residues. Germline V lookup: CDR1 ENHRY, CDR2 SYGVKD. The repertoire was sequenced with immunoSEQ multiplex PCR; TCRdb's copy has only in-frame clones and lacks some. The data hold 80,000 to 100,000 clones, with around 90% observed a single time. The entry originates in a study of technical replicates of blood from a few donors. The chain combines TRBV10-3 with TRBJ2-2; 9 nucleotides agree with TRBD2. Sequenced sample: T cells isolated from PBMCs. This TCR came from a human donor in good health. Written as DNA, the CDR3 is TGTGCCATCAGAAGTAATAGCGGGAGTCACACCGGGGAGCTGTTTTTT. Translated: CAIRSNSGSHTGELFF.